This TCR beta chain derives from a study of identical twins. Study-level findings and limits: Potential partial confounding of zero-insertion analyses by invariant MAIT and iNKT cells was noted. Beta clonotypes that were abundant in cord blood contained fewer insertions, a pattern absent from memory repertoires.

All donors were healthy, and all were Caucasian. Trimming shortened V by 5 bases and J by 2 bases, and 13 bases separated the two germline ends. This CDR3 contains 13 residues. The germline gives CDR1 DFQATT, CDR2 SNEGSKA (reference sequence). A note on this clonotype: The antigen is unknown.

TCRdb used MiXCR to reprocess the 5' RACE reads, holding one entry per CDR3 protein. Among fewer than 250,000 distinct CDR3 sequences, roughly 7.5% were seen once, and the ten largest hold 5.4%. In addition, the sample was reused for a study of yellow fever vaccine responses in identical twins.

The sample comprised CD8+ T cells sorted from blood. This chain uses TRBV20-1 with TRBJ2-7; TRBD1 is a possible D gene (5 bases). The receptor comes from a woman aged 18-30 years in good health. The chain's CDR3 is CSASTGEPYEQYV. CDR3 nucleotide sequence: TGCAGTGCTTCCACAGGAGAACCCTACGAGCAGTACGTC.